This entry is about one T cell receptor beta chain. Its antigen remains unidentified. No base quality values were provided; no much bigger clone lies one nucleotide off. The germline V gene provides CDR1 MNHNS and CDR2 SASEGT. There are 18 amino acids in the CDR3, from cysteine to phenylalanine inclusive. Only CDR3 DNA is held: 54 bases, read in frame from base 1. Unmatched junction bases come to 12, with V trimmed by 3 bases and J by 4 bases. This record belongs to a study of cytomegalovirus exposure and HLA in healthy donors (dated by TCRdb to the late 2010s). Study-wide context: An earlier analysis of some 500 of the donors reported more than 250 Gb of sequence data and about 100 million unique TCR beta sequences from around 200 million T cells. Donor age, sex, ethnicity and CMV serostatus were compiled alongside the repertoire data. A few DR-DQ haplotypes were treated as single units for association and clustering because of strong linkage in the cohort. A separate validation cohort of 90 to 150 different subjects was used in addition to the roughly 670-subject first cohort. The study aimed to test whether cataloging public T cell receptors could reveal signatures of past pathogen exposure. In the later analysis, no new phenotypic data were used to find candidate immune exposures; instead, reliance was placed on TCR beta sequences and their occurrence across donors. HLA typing covered class I and class II loci at four-digit resolution. The number of typed donors differed by locus: about 620-640 for A, B, C, DRB1 and DQB1; 500 to 550 for DQA1; some 610 for DPA1; and approximately 450 for DPB1. A later genetic analysis took genome-wide SNP genotypes for about three fifths of the roughly 670 donors and used that subset as a discovery cohort. To predict cytomegalovirus infection status, the study brought together high-throughput TCR immunosequencing, statistical association of individual TCRs with disease status, and machine learning. A later analysis re-examined previously published TCR beta repertoires from just over 650 donors and added high-resolution HLA genotyping to investigate patterns of TCR occurrence. Using immunosequencing, the study profiled T cell repertoires from 500 to 800 subjects and related those repertoires to cytomegalovirus serostatus. Approximately 300 gigabases of sequencing data and tens of millions of unique TCR sequences were included in an early release covering 500 to 750 HLA-typed donors. On average, around 240,000 unique TCR beta nucleotide sequences were sequenced per donor among more than 350 genotyped donors of the cohort, with about 17% of those sequences being non-productive. An earlier analysis of fewer than 750 of the donors used high-throughput TCR beta sequencing to judge whether each TCR beta V gene segment behaved as functional or pseudogenic. Every repertoire in the discovery cohort had been generated on one and the same sequencing platform. Among the approximately 430 genotyped donors, roughly 80% belonged to the genetic ancestry cluster associated with self-reported Caucasian donors.

In total, approximately 700 healthy bone marrow donors made up the cohort. At the time of sampling, all cohort members were nominally healthy, though unrecorded immune exposures were likely present. The donor tested CMV seronegative and was one of the 352 seronegative cohort members. A peripheral blood sample was provided by each donor, and peripheral blood mononuclear cells were used for TCR beta sequencing. Genomic DNA extraction from the blood cell samples was performed with the Qiagen DNeasy Blood Extraction Kit. What the research found in general, with its limitations: It was suggested by the authors that the approach could potentially be generalized to other disease states and immunological phenotypes. A few of the identified cytomegalovirus-associated TCR beta chains were confirmed in vitro to be specific for cytomegalovirus antigens. According to a later analysis, most CMV-associated TCR beta chains appeared to be HLA-restricted, and the HLA associations seemed to be driven largely by CMV exposure. A further reported finding was that TCR beta sequences accurately predicted the HLA-A and HLA-B alleles for most subjects in the first cohort. Sequencing depth was assumed to be roughly uniform across donors in the presence/absence analyses, though that assumption may not hold. Because the 87-base-pair reads could not distinguish some IMGT-functional V segments, including TRBV6-2 and TRBV6-3, those segments were excluded. In a later analysis, TCR association rates were found to vary across HLA loci, with the most associated TCRs seen for DRB1 alleles and the fewest for HLA-C alleles. Most TCR sequences were observed very rarely across donors, whereas some public TCRs were present in many individuals. Some 16 rarely observed V segments, including chromosome 9 orphons, were excluded from the earlier analysis of approximately 500 of the donors because counts were too low. For the cohort, immune exposure information was limited to CMV serostatus. In the study, 150 to 200 TCR beta chains were listed as associated with cytomegalovirus. Several of the top co-occurrence clusters appeared to be linked to parvovirus B19, influenza, CMV and Epstein-Barr virus, according to a later analysis. Strong co-occurrence of HLA alleles, especially DR and DQ, made assigning TCR associations to individual alleles difficult. A later genetic analysis reported fewer N-insertions in productive TCRs among donors in an Asian-associated ancestry cluster than the roughly 620-donor mean. Because some donors lacked HLA typing at each locus, the association tests relied only on the typed subset. The cohort was sequenced for TCR beta chains only, and without alpha or paired-chain data the features that could be detected were limited. In an earlier analysis of 587 of the donors, most TCR beta V segments were observed in productive rearrangements about 90% or about 30% of the time, broadly matching IMGT annotations. The classifier was reported to diagnose cytomegalovirus status with high specificity and sensitivity in both the original cohort and the validation cohort. Correlated functional status among segregating V segments might be attributable to linkage disequilibrium, but an unknown experimental factor could not be ruled out. An association between a missense DCLRE1C variant and V-gene and J-gene trimming of TCR beta chains was found in a later genetic analysis and replicated in an independent cohort. A cluster of highly shared sequence variants was judged likely to represent a technical artifact of the sequencing pipeline. In a later analysis, HLA-associated TCR beta chains showed more clonal expansion and lower generation probabilities than non-associated chains that were equally common. Specific HLA alleles were associated with over 15,000 TCR beta sequences at a false discovery rate of 0.05 in a later analysis.

Libraries were made using the immunoSEQ multiplex PCR assay. For the multiplex PCR, a mixture combining 60 forward primers for TCR Vbeta segments and 13 reverse primers for TCR Jbeta segments was used. The CDR3 region of rearranged TCR beta genes was amplified from genomic DNA with a multiplex PCR assay. The Illumina HiSeq System was used to sequence the amplified TCR beta libraries as 87-base-pair reads. As for how the authors treated the data: Across the 500 to 700 repertoires, a later analysis counted 80 million or so unique TCR beta chains, roughly 11 million of which were shared by at least two donors. Raw reads were error-corrected and collapsed into unique sequences by a nearest-neighbor algorithm in which closely related sequences were merged to remove PCR and sequencing errors. V, D and J gene segments were assigned by aligning CDR3 sequences to IMGT reference sequences. For a sequence to be retained, at least a six-nucleotide match to both a V gene segment and a J gene segment was required. Rearrangements were called productive when the CDR3 lacked stop codons and stayed in frame with V and J; all others were non-productive. CDR3 was defined according to IMGT convention as the region running from the second conserved V-encoded cysteine to the conserved J-encoded phenylalanine. In an earlier analysis of just under 600 of the donors, sequences lacking an unambiguous match to a single V gene segment were excluded. An earlier analysis of several hundred of the donors classified V segments as functional when productive rearrangements were above 56.7% and as segregating when the standard deviation between donors was above 5%. A statistical classification framework was built to diagnose cytomegalovirus status from the catalog of TCR beta chain sequences. In a later analysis, V and J genes were assigned by comparing TCR nucleotide sequences against IMGT/GENE-DB human TR gene sequences. Using the TCRdist pipeline, a later analysis assigned CDR3 sequences along with most-parsimonious VDJ recombination scenarios. In a later analysis, each TCR beta chain was defined by its CDR3 amino acid sequence together with its V-gene family, and reads without a unique V-gene family were excluded. As a way to deal with suspected cross-contamination and a sequencing artifact, a later analysis dropped hundreds of nucleotide sequences that were highly shared and had low generation probability. In a later analysis, a clonal expansion index was calculated for each public chain from normalized within-repertoire ranks of inferred template counts. A later analysis computed generation probabilities with a VDJ recombination model fitted to out-of-frame rearrangements, and checked the results against IGoR. In a later analysis, TCR-TCR, TCR-HLA and TCR-CMV co-occurrence was scored with hypergeometric tests, and a repertoire-size bias correction was applied to TCR pairs. False discovery rates were estimated in a later analysis by permuting HLA or CMV assignments 20 times. In a later analysis, co-occurring TCRs were grouped with DBSCAN, and TCRdist sequence similarity was added when clustering was performed within HLA-allele-positive subsets. Repertoires with fewer than 30,000 or more than 120,000 public chains were left out of co-occurrence clustering, as were about 5 repertoires with anomalous nucleotide sharing. Not all clones reach the TCRdb copy of this immuneACCESS table, which keeps in-frame sequences only. Checked studies attribute under half of the gap to unresolved V genes and leave the rest unexplained. That table supplies the V and J calls and clone size; D and trimming were determined from the DNA. The sample records around 130,000 clones, 80% of which are singletons. Jointly, the top ten make up 1% of the sample.

The chain employs TRBV6-1 and TRBJ1-2, with 12 junctional bases fitting TRBD1. The sample comprised PBMCs. This sequence originates from a man between 35 and 55 years old in good health and CMV-seronegative. The bases read TGTGCCAGCAGTGAGGGTCCCCGGGACAGGGGGCGAGGCTATGGCTACACCTTC. This codes for CASSEGPRDRGRGYGYTF.